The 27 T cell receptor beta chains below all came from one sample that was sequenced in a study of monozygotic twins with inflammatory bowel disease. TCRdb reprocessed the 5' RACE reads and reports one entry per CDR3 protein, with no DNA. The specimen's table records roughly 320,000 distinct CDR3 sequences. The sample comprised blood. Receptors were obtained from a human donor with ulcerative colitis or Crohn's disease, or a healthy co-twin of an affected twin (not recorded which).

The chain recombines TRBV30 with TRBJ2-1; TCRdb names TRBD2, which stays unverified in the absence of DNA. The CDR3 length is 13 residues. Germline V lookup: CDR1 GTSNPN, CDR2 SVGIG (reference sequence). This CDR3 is CAWRTSGSDEQFF.

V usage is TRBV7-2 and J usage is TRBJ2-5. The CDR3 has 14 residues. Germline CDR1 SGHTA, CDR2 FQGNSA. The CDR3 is CASSLALRGETQYF.

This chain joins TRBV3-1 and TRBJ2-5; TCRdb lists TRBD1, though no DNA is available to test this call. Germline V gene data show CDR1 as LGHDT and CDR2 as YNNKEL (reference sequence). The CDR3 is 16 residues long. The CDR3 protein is CASSQLQGSIKETQYF.

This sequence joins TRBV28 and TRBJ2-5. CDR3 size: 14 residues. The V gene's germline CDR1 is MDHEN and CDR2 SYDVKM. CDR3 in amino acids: CASSLGQQQETQYF.

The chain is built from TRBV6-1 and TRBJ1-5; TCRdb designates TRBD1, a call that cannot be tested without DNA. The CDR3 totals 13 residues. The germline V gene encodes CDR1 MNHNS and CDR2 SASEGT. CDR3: CASSEDRGFPQHF.

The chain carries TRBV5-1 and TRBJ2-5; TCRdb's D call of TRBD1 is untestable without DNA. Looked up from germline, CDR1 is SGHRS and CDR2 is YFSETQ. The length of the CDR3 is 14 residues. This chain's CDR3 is CASSFGAAQETQYF.

CDR3 amino acids: CASILQGALIGNQPQHF. The rearrangement uses TRBV19 and TRBJ1-5; the D call of TRBD1 rests on TCRdb alone, since no DNA is present to check it. The CDR3 consists of 17 residues. The V gene's germline CDR1 is LNHDA and CDR2 SQIVND (reference sequence).

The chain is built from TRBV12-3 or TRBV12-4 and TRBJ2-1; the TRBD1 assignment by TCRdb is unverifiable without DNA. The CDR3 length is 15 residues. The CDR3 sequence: CASSSSGTGNNEQFF.

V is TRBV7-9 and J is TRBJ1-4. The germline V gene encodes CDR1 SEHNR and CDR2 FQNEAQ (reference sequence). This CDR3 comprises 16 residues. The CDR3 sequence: CASSLDVRITNEKLFF.

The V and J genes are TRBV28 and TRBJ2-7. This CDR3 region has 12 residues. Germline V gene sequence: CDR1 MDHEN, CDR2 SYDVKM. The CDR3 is CASSRNLYEQYF.

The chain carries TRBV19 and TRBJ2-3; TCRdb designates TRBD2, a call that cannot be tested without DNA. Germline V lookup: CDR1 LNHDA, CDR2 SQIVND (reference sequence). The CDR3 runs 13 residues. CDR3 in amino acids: CASSAGPVNTQYF.

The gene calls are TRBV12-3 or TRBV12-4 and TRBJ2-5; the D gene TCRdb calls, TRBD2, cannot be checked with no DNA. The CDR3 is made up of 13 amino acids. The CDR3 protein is CASTRTSMWTQYF.

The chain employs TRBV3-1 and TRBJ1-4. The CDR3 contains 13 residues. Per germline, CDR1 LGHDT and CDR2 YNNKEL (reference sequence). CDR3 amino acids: CASSTRLGEKLFF.

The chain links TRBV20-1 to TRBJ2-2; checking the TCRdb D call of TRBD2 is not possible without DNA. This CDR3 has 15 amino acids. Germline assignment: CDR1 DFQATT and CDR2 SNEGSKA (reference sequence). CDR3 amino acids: CSAVLSGRATGELFF.

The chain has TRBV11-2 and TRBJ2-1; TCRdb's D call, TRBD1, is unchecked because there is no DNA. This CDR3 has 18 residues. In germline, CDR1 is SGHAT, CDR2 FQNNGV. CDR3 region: CASSRRGQGLSSYNEQFF.

CDR3 in amino acids: CSVLGETGYGYTF. V usage is TRBV29-1 and J usage is TRBJ1-2. The CDR3 consists of 13 residues. Per the germline V gene, CDR1 is SQVTM and CDR2 is ANQGSEA.

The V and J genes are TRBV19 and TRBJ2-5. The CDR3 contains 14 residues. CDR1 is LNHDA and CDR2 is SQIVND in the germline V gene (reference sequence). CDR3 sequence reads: CASTSTTGGETQYF.

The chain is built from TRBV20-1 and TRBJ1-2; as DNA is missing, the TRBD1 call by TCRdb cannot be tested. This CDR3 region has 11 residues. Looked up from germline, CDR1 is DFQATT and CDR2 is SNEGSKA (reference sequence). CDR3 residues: CAPKSSMRYTF.

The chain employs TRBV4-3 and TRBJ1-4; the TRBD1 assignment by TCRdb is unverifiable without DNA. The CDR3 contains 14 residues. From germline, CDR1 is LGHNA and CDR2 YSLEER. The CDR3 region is CASSPGQGYEKLFF.

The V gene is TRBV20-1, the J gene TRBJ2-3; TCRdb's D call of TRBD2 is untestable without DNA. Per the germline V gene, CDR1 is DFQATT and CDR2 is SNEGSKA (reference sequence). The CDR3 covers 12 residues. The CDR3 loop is CSATGGAYTQYF.

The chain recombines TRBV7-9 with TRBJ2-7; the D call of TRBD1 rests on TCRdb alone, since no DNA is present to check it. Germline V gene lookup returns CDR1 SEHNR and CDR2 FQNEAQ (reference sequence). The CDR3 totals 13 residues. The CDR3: CASSFGQAHEQYF.

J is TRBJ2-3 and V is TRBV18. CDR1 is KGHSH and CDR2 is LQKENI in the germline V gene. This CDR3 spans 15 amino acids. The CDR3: CASSPINLVTDTQYF.

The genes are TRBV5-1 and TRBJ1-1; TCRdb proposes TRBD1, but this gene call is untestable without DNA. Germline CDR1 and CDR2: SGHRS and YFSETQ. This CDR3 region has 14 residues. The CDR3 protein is CASSLWGRDTEAFF.

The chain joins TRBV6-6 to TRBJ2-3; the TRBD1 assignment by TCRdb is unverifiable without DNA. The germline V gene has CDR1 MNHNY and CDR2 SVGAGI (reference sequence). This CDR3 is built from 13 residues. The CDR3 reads CASSYGTGNTQYF.

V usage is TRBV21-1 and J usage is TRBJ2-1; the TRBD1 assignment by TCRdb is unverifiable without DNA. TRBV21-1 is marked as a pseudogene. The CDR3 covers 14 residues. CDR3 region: CASSTRDSYNEQFF.

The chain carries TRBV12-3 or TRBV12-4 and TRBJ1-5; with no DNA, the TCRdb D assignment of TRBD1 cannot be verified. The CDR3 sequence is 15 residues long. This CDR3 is CASRRTEDSNQPQHF.

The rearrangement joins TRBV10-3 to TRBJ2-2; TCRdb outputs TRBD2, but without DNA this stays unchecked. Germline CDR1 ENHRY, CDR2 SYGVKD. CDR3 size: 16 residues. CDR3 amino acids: CAISGKEVATAGELFF.